This passage covers 7 T cell receptor beta chains from one sample sequenced in a study of cytomegalovirus exposure and HLA in healthy donors. Method: immunoSEQ multiplex PCR; TCRdb's copy keeps in-frame clones and lacks some. The table shows about 100,000 clones, with approximately 85% occurring only once. Material: PBMCs. These receptors came from a woman aged 18-29 years in good health and CMV-seronegative.

The chain employs TRBV5-6 and TRBJ1-2; TRBD1 matches at 11 bases. The length of the CDR3 is 16 residues. The germline gives CDR1 SGHDT, CDR2 YYEEEE. V dropped 2 bases and J dropped 0; count of bases not matched to a gene: 3. The CDR3 protein is CASSLGTGGSNYGYTF. Here the CDR3 DNA reads TGTGCCAGCAGCTTAGGGACAGGGGGATCTAACTATGGCTACACCTTC.

This clone showed up just once. Here the CDR3 reads CASSYRGLKAGYTF. CDR3 nucleotides: TGTGCCAGCAGTTACAGGGGCCTAAAGGCTGGCTACACCTTC. The V and J genes are TRBV6-5 and TRBJ1-2; D is perhaps TRBD1 (5 bases). The germline V gene has CDR1 MNHEY and CDR2 SVGAGI. This CDR3 has 14 amino acids. The V and J ends lost 2 bases and 7 bases respectively, with 14 bases between them.

The chain recombines TRBV6-1 with TRBJ2-1; 13 bases line up with TRBD2. The CDR3 has 15 amino acids. In germline, CDR1 is MNHNS, CDR2 SASEGT. J lost 4 bases, V lost 6 bases, and 3 bases had no gene match. Here the CDR3 DNA reads TGTGCCAGCAGGGGGACTAGCGGGAATTACAATGAGCAGTTCTTC. Amino acids: CASRGTSGNYNEQFF.

The chain employs TRBV5-6 and TRBJ1-1; no clear D. V was clipped by 2 bases and J by 6 bases, with 11 bases between them. This CDR3 is built from 13 residues. CDR1 SGHDT and CDR2 YYEEEE come from the germline V gene. CDR3 in amino acids: CASSFVAGSEAFF. The CDR3 bases are TGTGCCAGCAGCTTCGTTGCGGGGTCTGAAGCTTTCTTT.

This CDR3 reads CASRARQDSYEQYF. The CDR3 nucleotides read TGTGCCAGCAGAGCAAGACAGGACTCCTACGAGCAGTACTTC. The gene calls are TRBV11-2 and TRBJ2-7; D is possibly TRBD1 (6 bases). Germline CDR1 SGHAT, CDR2 FQNNGV. The germline V and J ends were trimmed by 6 bases and 0 bases, with 12 bases remaining between them. The CDR3 contains 14 residues.

This chain links TRBV5-1 with TRBJ2-7; 9 bases align to TRBD1. Germline V gene lookup returns CDR1 SGHRS and CDR2 YFSETQ. The CDR3 is 15 amino acids. The V segment lost 3 bases and the J segment 5 bases; nucleotides outside the gene matches: 9. The CDR3 DNA sequence: TGCGCCAGCAGCTCCCAGACAGGGGGGGAGAACGAGCAGTACTTC. Its translation: CASSSQTGGENEQYF. The full variable domain, its missing parts supplied by reference TRBV5-1 and TRBJ2-7, is KAGVTQTPRYLIKTRGQQVTLSCSPISGHRSVSWYQQTPGQGLQFLFEYFSETQRNKGNFPGRFSGRQFSNSRSEMNVSTLELGDSALYLCASSSQTGGENEQYFGPGTRLTVT.

V usage is TRBV7-9 and J usage is TRBJ2-7, with D possibly matching TRBD1 (5 bases). There are 14 residues in the CDR3. V was pared by 4 bases and J by 5 bases, with 15 bases between. Germline-derived CDR1 and CDR2 are SEHNR and FQNEAQ (reference sequence). This chain's CDR3 is CASSSAPGINEQYF. The CDR3, as DNA: TGTGCCAGCAGCTCCGCCCCAGGGATCAACGAGCAGTACTTC.